These T cell receptor beta chains were read from a single sample in a study of OX40 agonist ivuxolimab in advanced cancers. Sequenced by immunoSEQ multiplex PCR; TCRdb stores in-frame clones only, minus some. The sample holds some 65,000 clones, roughly nine tenths seen once. Sequenced here: CD4+ or CD8+ T cells sorted from blood, sampled in a trial of the OX40 agonist ivuxolimab. All receptors come from an adult with an advanced solid tumor such as melanoma, head and neck, liver or kidney cancer. Both conserved end residues are part of each CDR3. Each record gives: V gene, J gene, D gene, clone size, CDR3 DNA, CDR3 protein. A D gene is named only where the DNA matches it firmly. A clone size is listed for some rows: how often the clone was seen (once, few, many), or a class if it is expanded.

V: TRBV9
J: TRBJ1-6
D: TRBD1
size: NA
DNA: TGTGCCAGCAGCTCGAGGACAGGTAAGACAGGTGGGGTTAATTCACCCCTCCACTTT
CDR3: CASSSRTGKTGGVNSPLHF

V: TRBV30
J: TRBJ2-7
D: NA
size: NA
DNA: TGTGCCTGGAGGGACCCGGGAGTAGGTGACGACGAGCAGTACTTC
CDR3: CAWRDPGVGDDEQYF

V: TRBV12-5
J: TRBJ1-1
D: NA
size: NA
DNA: TGTGCTAGTGGTTTAGTGGGGACTGAAGCTTTCTTT
CDR3: CASGLVGTEAFF

V: TRBV6-6
J: TRBJ1-1
D: NA
size: NA
DNA: TGTGCCAGCAGGGTCGCAAGGGGGGAGAACACTGAAGCTTTCTTT
CDR3: CASRVARGENTEAFF

V: TRBV7-8
J: TRBJ1-5
D: TRBD1
size: NA
DNA: TGTGCCAGCAGCCCTAGGGGGCTCGTAAATCAGCCCCAGCATTTT
CDR3: CASSPRGLVNQPQHF

V: TRBV4-1
J: TRBJ2-7
D: TRBD1
size: NA
DNA: TGCGCCAGCAGCCAACAGGACAGGGGGTTCTACGAGCAGTACTTC
CDR3: CASSQQDRGFYEQYF

V: TRBV27
J: TRBJ2-1
D: NA
size: medium-sized
DNA: TGTGCCAGCAGTTTATTCGACGGAAACAATGAGCAGTTCTTC
CDR3: CASSLFDGNNEQFF

V: TRBV27
J: TRBJ2-5
D: NA
size: NA
DNA: TGTGCCAGCAGTTTAGGAGGGTACCAAGAGACCCAGTACTTC
CDR3: CASSLGGYQETQYF

V: TRBV7-9
J: TRBJ2-1
D: NA
size: NA
DNA: TGTGCCAGCAGCCTCCCCCTGGTAGGTGAGCAGTTCTTC
CDR3: CASSLPLVGEQFF

V: TRBV10-1
J: TRBJ1-1
D: NA
size: NA
DNA: TGCGCCAGCAGTGAGTCTCGGGGCACTGAAGCTTTCTTT
CDR3: CASSESRGTEAFF

V: TRBV29-1
J: TRBJ1-1
D: NA
size: NA
DNA: TGCAGCGCGCAGTTCACTGAAGCTTTCTTT
CDR3: CSAQFTEAFF

V: TRBV2
J: TRBJ1-4
D: NA
size: NA
DNA: TGTGCCAGCGTGGACACGACTAATGAAAAACTGTTTTTT
CDR3: CASVDTTNEKLFF

V: TRBV27
J: TRBJ1-1
D: NA
size: NA
DNA: TGTGCCAGCGCCGGGACTCAGAACACTGAAGCTTTCTTT
CDR3: CASAGTQNTEAFF

V: TRBV9
J: TRBJ1-1
D: NA
size: NA
DNA: TGTGCCAGCAGCGTAGGGACGGGGACTGAAGCTTTCTTT
CDR3: CASSVGTGTEAFF

V: TRBV27
J: TRBJ1-5
D: NA
size: once
DNA: TGTGCCAGCAAGGCTAGGAGCAATCAGCCCCAGCATTTT
CDR3: CASKARSNQPQHF

V: TRBV7-9
J: TRBJ2-1
D: NA
size: NA
DNA: TGTGCCAGCAGCTTAGGGGGGCGTTACAATGAGCAGTTCTTC
CDR3: CASSLGGRYNEQFF

V: TRBV29-1
J: TRBJ2-3
D: TRBD2
size: NA
DNA: TGCAGCGCGATTATACTAGCGGGAGTAAGAGATACGCAGTATTTT
CDR3: CSAIILAGVRDTQYF

V: TRBV13
J: TRBJ1-2
D: TRBD1
size: NA
DNA: TGTGCCAGCAGCTCCCGCAGGGGGCGTCGGAGTAACTATGGCTACACCTTC
CDR3: CASSSRRGRRSNYGYTF

V: TRBV27
J: TRBJ1-5
D: TRBD1
size: once
DNA: TGTGCCAGCAGTTTAACAGGGGATCAGCCCCAGCATTTT
CDR3: CASSLTGDQPQHF

V: TRBV11-2
J: TRBJ2-3
D: TRBD2
size: NA
DNA: TGTGCCAGCAGCTTGACTAGCGGGTCCGTAGATACGCAGTATTTT
CDR3: CASSLTSGSVDTQYF

V: TRBV27
J: TRBJ2-2
D: NA
size: once
DNA: TGTGCCAGCAGTTTCTGGGACAAAGGTTACTCCGGGGAGCTGTTTTTT
CDR3: CASSFWDKGYSGELFF

V: TRBV27
J: TRBJ1-1
D: NA
size: NA
DNA: TGTGCCAGCAGTTCAGGAAGCACTGAAGCTTTCTTT
CDR3: CASSSGSTEAFF

V: TRBV7-9
J: TRBJ2-7
D: TRBD2
size: NA
DNA: TGTGCCAGCAGCCCAAGCGGGGCAGAGGGGTCTTACGAGCAGTACTTC
CDR3: CASSPSGAEGSYEQYF

V: TRBV4-1
J: TRBJ2-7
D: NA
size: NA
DNA: TGCGCCAGCAGCCAAGCCCCTGGGGGTACCTACGAGCAGTACTTC
CDR3: CASSQAPGGTYEQYF

V: TRBV27
J: TRBJ2-7
D: NA
size: once
DNA: TGTGCCAGCAGTTTATCACAGGGTCACGAGCAGTACTTC
CDR3: CASSLSQGHEQYF

V: TRBV30
J: TRBJ1-4
D: NA
size: NA
DNA: TGTGCCTGGAGTGTTGGGGGGTTAAGAGAAAAACTGTTTTTT
CDR3: CAWSVGGLREKLFF

V: TRBV27
J: TRBJ2-2
D: TRBD1
size: NA
DNA: TGTGCCAGCAGTTTATCGGGGACAGGGAACACCGGGGAGCTGTTTTTT
CDR3: CASSLSGTGNTGELFF

V: TRBV9
J: TRBJ1-2
D: NA
size: NA
DNA: TGTGCCAGCAGCGGCCTTGGCTACACCTTC
CDR3: CASSGLGYTF

V: TRBV29-1
J: TRBJ2-1
D: TRBD2
size: NA
DNA: TGCAGCGTTACTAGCGGGAGGTATGGTGAGCAGTTCTTC
CDR3: CSVTSGRYGEQFF

V: TRBV19
J: TRBJ2-1
D: TRBD2
size: few
DNA: TGTGCCAGTAGTTGGACTAGAAACAATGAGCAGTTCTTC
CDR3: CASSWTRNNEQFF

V: TRBV5-6
J: TRBJ2-7
D: NA
size: NA
DNA: TGTGCCAGCAGCTTGGCAGTCTCCTACGAGCAGTACTTC
CDR3: CASSLAVSYEQYF

V: TRBV5-4
J: TRBJ1-1
D: NA
size: NA
DNA: TGTGCCAGCAGCTTAAGAGGGGGGGCCACTGAAGCTTTCTTT
CDR3: CASSLRGGATEAFF

V: TRBV18
J: TRBJ2-7
D: TRBD1
size: NA
DNA: TGTGCCAGCTCATCATCCGGACAGGGCGACGAGCAGTACTTC
CDR3: CASSSSGQGDEQYF

V: TRBV5-4
J: TRBJ2-7
D: NA
size: NA
DNA: TGTGCCAGCAGCTTGCGGTCGAGCTACGAGCAGTACTTC
CDR3: CASSLRSSYEQYF

V: TRBV7-3
J: TRBJ2-7
D: TRBD2
size: NA
DNA: TGTGCCAGCAGCCCGACGGCGGGAGGGCCGTACGAGCAGTACTTC
CDR3: CASSPTAGGPYEQYF

V: TRBV6-1
J: TRBJ2-3
D: NA
size: once
DNA: TGTGCCAGCAGTGGATGGGGGGCGGGTACGCAGTATTTT
CDR3: CASSGWGAGTQYF

V: TRBV7-9
J: TRBJ2-7
D: NA
size: NA
DNA: TGTGCCAGCAGCTCGTTGATTACCTCCTACGAGCAGTACTTC
CDR3: CASSSLITSYEQYF

V: TRBV11-2
J: TRBJ2-5
D: NA
size: NA
DNA: TGTGCCAGCAGCTTAGATCTAGGGGGGTTTATAAACCAAGAGACCCAGTACTTC
CDR3: CASSLDLGGFINQETQYF

V: TRBV5-1
J: TRBJ2-3
D: NA
size: NA
DNA: TGCGCCAGCAGCTTGGAGTTCGCCGGGAAAAAGGGAGGTACGCAGTATTTT
CDR3: CASSLEFAGKKGGTQYF

V: TRBV5-6
J: TRBJ2-7
D: NA
size: NA
DNA: TGTGCCAGCAGCCAAGGAGGGTACGAGCAGTACTTC
CDR3: CASSQGGYEQYF

V: TRBV7-3
J: TRBJ2-3
D: NA
size: once
DNA: TGTGCCAGCAGCTTGACTAGATCAGATACGCAGTATTTT
CDR3: CASSLTRSDTQYF

V: TRBV7-2
J: TRBJ1-6
D: NA
size: NA
DNA: TGTGCCAGCAGCTTAGATGCGATGGATTCACCCCTCCACTTT
CDR3: CASSLDAMDSPLHF